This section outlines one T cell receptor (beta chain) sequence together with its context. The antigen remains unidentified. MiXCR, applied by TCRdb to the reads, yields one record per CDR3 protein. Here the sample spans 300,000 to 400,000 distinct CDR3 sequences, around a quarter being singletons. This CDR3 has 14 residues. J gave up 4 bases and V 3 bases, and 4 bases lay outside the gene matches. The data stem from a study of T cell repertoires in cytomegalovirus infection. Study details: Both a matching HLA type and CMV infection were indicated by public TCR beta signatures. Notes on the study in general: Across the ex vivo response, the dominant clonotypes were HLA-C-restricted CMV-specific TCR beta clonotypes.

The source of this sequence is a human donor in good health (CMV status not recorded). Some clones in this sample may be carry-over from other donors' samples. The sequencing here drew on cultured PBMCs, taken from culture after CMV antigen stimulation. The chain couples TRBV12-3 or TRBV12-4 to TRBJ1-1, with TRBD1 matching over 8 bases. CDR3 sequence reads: CASSFADRGTEAFF. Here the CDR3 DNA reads TGTGCCAGCAGTTTTGCCGACAGGGGCACTGAAGCTTTCTTT.